Listed below are T cell receptor beta chains from one sample, sequenced in a study of ipilimumab plus nivolumab after autologous stem cell transplantation. Sequencing was performed with immunoSEQ multiplex PCR; in TCRdb, only in-frame clones are kept and a portion is missing. The sample has some 46,000 clones; roughly 84% are singletons. The specimen was PBMCs, collected in a trial of ipilimumab plus nivolumab as post-transplant consolidation. All receptors come from a male donor with multiple myeloma. The conserved cysteine and the conserved F or W are not part of the CDR3 here. Fields, in order: J gene, clone size, V gene, CDR3 protein. Expanded clones get a size class; other rows say once, few or many, or leave the size out.

j_gene: TRBJ2-3; abundance: NA; v_gene: TRBV29-1; CDR3aa: SVGGDTQY
j_gene: TRBJ1-4; abundance: few; v_gene: TRBV4-1; CDR3aa: ASSRTAGTANEKLF
j_gene: TRBJ1-4; abundance: NA; v_gene: TRBV2; CDR3aa: ASSGGTGLEKLF
j_gene: TRBJ1-6; abundance: NA; v_gene: TRBV9; CDR3aa: ASSVGNRGQVNSPLH
j_gene: TRBJ1-3; abundance: NA; v_gene: TRBV2; CDR3aa: ASSRGPYPGNTIY
j_gene: TRBJ1-3; abundance: NA; v_gene: TRBV5-1; CDR3aa: ASSLDTSGNTIY
j_gene: TRBJ2-1; abundance: NA; v_gene: TRBV11-3; CDR3aa: ASSLTPPGEGYNEQF
j_gene: TRBJ1-4; abundance: NA; v_gene: TRBV12-5; CDR3aa: ASGLPGQGLGKLF
j_gene: TRBJ1-1; abundance: NA; v_gene: TRBV4-3; CDR3aa: ASSQDRKGRPNTEAF
j_gene: TRBJ2-7; abundance: NA; v_gene: TRBV5-1; CDR3aa: ASSLGTGTYEQY
j_gene: TRBJ1-5; abundance: once; v_gene: TRBV5-1; CDR3aa: ASSLNDFEGADQPQH
j_gene: TRBJ1-6; abundance: NA; v_gene: TRBV7-9; CDR3aa: ASSATGQNNSPLH
j_gene: TRBJ1-4; abundance: NA; v_gene: TRBV5-1; CDR3aa: ASSLDGTGGLWEKLF
j_gene: TRBJ1-5; abundance: NA; v_gene: TRBV5-6; CDR3aa: ASSLGGQGRNLNQPQH
j_gene: TRBJ1-1; abundance: NA; v_gene: TRBV6-5; CDR3aa: ASSGQGPTEAF
j_gene: TRBJ1-1; abundance: NA; v_gene: TRBV6-1; CDR3aa: ASSDHIPGRSMNTEAF
j_gene: TRBJ2-5; abundance: once; v_gene: TRBV18; CDR3aa: ASSPGQGKETQY
j_gene: TRBJ2-3; abundance: NA; v_gene: TRBV2; CDR3aa: ASKGDADTQY
j_gene: TRBJ2-1; abundance: NA; v_gene: TRBV28; CDR3aa: ASRGYLNEQF
j_gene: TRBJ2-1; abundance: NA; v_gene: TRBV7-2; CDR3aa: ASSLRGDYSNEQF
j_gene: TRBJ2-2; abundance: NA; v_gene: TRBV4-1; CDR3aa: ASSRPPGSGELF
j_gene: TRBJ2-3; abundance: NA; v_gene: TRBV2; CDR3aa: ASLPGLSTDTQY
j_gene: TRBJ2-2; abundance: NA; v_gene: TRBV27; CDR3aa: ASSPSRLGAGELF
j_gene: TRBJ2-3; abundance: NA; v_gene: TRBV2; CDR3aa: ASRQTGTGYRQY
j_gene: TRBJ1-2; abundance: NA; v_gene: TRBV4-2; CDR3aa: ASSQDDYGYT